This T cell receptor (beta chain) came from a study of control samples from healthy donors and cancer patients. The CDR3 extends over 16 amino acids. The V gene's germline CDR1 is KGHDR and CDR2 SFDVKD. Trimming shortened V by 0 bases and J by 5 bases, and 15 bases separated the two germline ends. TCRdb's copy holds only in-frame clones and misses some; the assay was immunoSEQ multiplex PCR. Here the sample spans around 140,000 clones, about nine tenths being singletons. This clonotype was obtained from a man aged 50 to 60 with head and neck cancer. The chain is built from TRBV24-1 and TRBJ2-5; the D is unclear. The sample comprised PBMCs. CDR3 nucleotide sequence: TGTGCCACCAGTGATTTGCAATCCAATAACGGGGAGACCCAGTACTTC. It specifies CATSDLQSNNGETQYF.